This TCR beta chain was documented in a study of graft-versus-host responses after intestinal transplantation. As for the study in general: Recipients obtained multivisceral, liver-intestinal, or isolated intestinal transplants. Induction using anti-thymocyte globulin, followed by tacrolimus and steroids for roughly 3 years, was given to all recipients.

CDR1 is KGHSH, CDR2 LQKENI, per germline. The CDR3 has 16 amino acids. J was trimmed by 1 base and V by 2 bases; bases with no gene match: 4. TCRdb keeps only in-frame clones here, not all; method: immunoSEQ multiplex PCR. The profile shows about 39,000 clones, more than 85% of them singletons. The sample holds one count of this clone. The receptor was derived from a human patient who received an intestinal transplant, so some T cells may come from the graft donor. Sequenced here: PBMCs, sampled 734 days after intestinal transplantation. The genes are TRBV18 and TRBJ2-3, with 9 bases matching TRBD2. CDR3 coding DNA: TGTGCCAGCTCACCAAGATTAGCGGGGGGCACAGATACGCAGTATTTT. It yields the protein CASSPRLAGGTDTQYF.